The 27 T cell receptor beta chains in this list originate from one sample, sequenced in a study of blood T cell repertoires in COVID-19. Assay: immunoSEQ multiplex PCR; the TCRdb copy retains only in-frame clones and omits some. The table has 350,000 or so clones, around four fifths seen once. The specimen was peripheral blood. The receptors were sampled from a man in his thirties or forties with active or convalescent COVID-19.

The chain joins TRBV29-1 to TRBJ2-1, with 12 bases matching TRBD2. CDR1 and CDR2 from the germline V gene are SQVTM and ANQGSEA. V shed 2 bases and J 6 bases; nucleotides not matched to a gene: 2. CDR3 length: 14 amino acids. The CDR3 DNA sequence: TGCAGCGTTGAACTAGCGGGGGGGATCAATGAGCAGTTCTTC. It yields the protein CSVELAGGINEQFF.

The genes are TRBV7-6 and TRBJ2-1, with 10 bases that match TRBD2. Unmatched junction bases numbered 12, after V lost 4 bases and J lost 6 bases. Germline values: CDR1 SGHVS, CDR2 FNYEAQ. CDR3 size: 17 residues. The CDR3 here is CASSSLDRAGGPNEQFF. The CDR3 DNA sequence: TGTGCCAGCAGCTCGCTCGACCGAGCGGGAGGGCCCAATGAGCAGTTCTTC.

The chain carries TRBV18 and TRBJ1-1; TRBD1 matches 7 bases. The V gene end was trimmed by 5 bases and the J gene end by 5 bases; junction bases not matched to a gene: 8. CDR1 and CDR2 from the germline V gene are KGHSH and LQKENI. The CDR3 totals 14 residues. This CDR3 is CASSFGQAVTEAFF. The CDR3 region has the DNA TGTGCCAGCTCATTCGGACAGGCGGTAACTGAAGCTTTCTTT. The full variable domain, rest sourced from reference TRBV18 and TRBJ1-1, is NAGVMQNPRHLVRRRGQEARLRCSPMKGHSHVYWYRQLPEEGLKFMVYLQKENIIDESGMPKERFSAEFPKEGPSILRIQQVVRGDSAAYFCASSFGQAVTEAFFGQGTRLTVV.

The chain couples TRBV4-3 to TRBJ2-7; D may be TRBD2 (6 bases). Germline-derived CDR1 and CDR2 are LGHNA and YSLEER. This CDR3 has 15 residues. The V gene lost 4 bases and the J gene lost 2 bases, with 15 bases spanning the gap. CDR3 amino acids: CASSPAGGATYEQYF. The CDR3 DNA follows: TGCGCCAGCAGCCCCGCAGGCGGGGCAACCTACGAGCAGTACTTC.

The chain uses TRBV19 and TRBJ2-1, with a weak D call TRBD1 (6 bases). This CDR3 is built from 16 residues. Germline V lookup: CDR1 LNHDA, CDR2 SQIVND (reference sequence). V was clipped by 3 bases and J by 1 base, with 13 bases between them. This CDR3 is CASSIGRTGSYNEQFF. The CDR3 bases are TGTGCCAGTAGTATCGGGCGTACAGGGTCCTACAATGAGCAGTTCTTC.

The chain couples TRBV6-1 to TRBJ2-7; 7 nucleotides agree with TRBD1. The CDR3 totals 14 residues. V lost 3 bases and J lost 2; bases outside the gene matches: 4. Germline assignment: CDR1 MNHNS and CDR2 SASEGT. CDR3 region: CASSDPGTAYEQYF. CDR3 sequence (DNA): TGTGCCAGCAGTGACCCCGGGACAGCCTACGAGCAGTACTTC.

The chain employs TRBV4-2 and TRBJ1-2; 8 bases line up with TRBD1. The CDR3 runs to 15 residues. V lost 0 bases and J lost 8; bases outside the gene matches: 8. Germline CDR1 LGHNA, CDR2 YNFKEQ. In nucleotides, the CDR3 is TGTGCCAGCAGCCAAGATCCAGGGGGCGATGGAGGCTACACCTTC. Translated: CASSQDPGGDGGYTF.

The CDR3 spells CASSFGRGSEQFF. The CDR3 DNA reads as TGTGCCAGTAGTTTCGGACGGGGGAGTGAGCAGTTCTTC. The chain employs TRBV19 and TRBJ2-1; TRBD2 might be the D (6 bases). The CDR3 consists of 13 residues. Per germline, CDR1 LNHDA and CDR2 SQIVND (reference sequence). Trimming pared 5 bases from V and 9 bases from J, leaving 14 bases between.

This chain joins TRBV5-1 and TRBJ2-2; D unresolved. Germline CDR1 and CDR2: SGHRS and YFSETQ. The CDR3 has 12 residues. V was clipped by 6 bases and J by 1 base, with 4 bases between them. CDR3 nucleotides: TGCGCCAGCACAGGGAACACCGGGGAGCTGTTTTTT. It yields the protein CASTGNTGELFF.

The V and J genes are TRBV3-1 (or the pseudogene TRBV3-2) and TRBJ1-3; a weak D match, TRBD1 (6 bases). This CDR3 is 23 amino acids long. The germline CDR1 and CDR2 sequences are LGHDT and YNNKEL (reference sequence). The ends were cut back, 3 bases at V and 0 bases at J, with 33 bases in the middle. DNA of the CDR3: TGTGCCAGCAGCCAGTTTCGGGGGGCGAATAGATATCGCACCGTTCTCTCTGGAAACACCATATATTTT. Its protein product is CASSQFRGANRYRTVLSGNTIYF.

The chain combines TRBV5-1 with TRBJ2-1; 11 nucleotides line up with TRBD2. CDR3 size: 17 residues. V shed 0 bases and J 1 base; nucleotides not matched to a gene: 3. Germline loops: CDR1 SGHRS, CDR2 YFSETQ. CDR3 coding DNA: TGCGCCAGCAGCTTGGACCCTAGCGGGGGGTCCTACAATGAGCAGTTCTTC. Encoded protein: CASSLDPSGGSYNEQFF.

The V call is TRBV14, the J call TRBJ1-2; TRBD1 matches 7 bases. The CDR3 runs 13 residues. V was clipped by 2 bases and J by 10 bases; unmatched bases: 7. From germline, CDR1 is SGHDN and CDR2 FVKESK. Here the CDR3 DNA reads TGTGCCAGCAGCCAATTCACAGGGGTCGACTACACCTTC. It yields the protein CASSQFTGVDYTF.

This chain links TRBV7-8 with TRBJ1-2, with D hard to call. CDR1 and CDR2 from the germline V gene are SGHVS and FQNEAQ. V was clipped by 4 bases and J by 2 bases, with 14 bases between them. The CDR3 length is 15 residues. In DNA, the CDR3 is TGTGCCAGCAGCTCCCAACGGGTTACCAACTATGGCTACACCTTC. Translated, it gives CASSSQRVTNYGYTF. Using reference TRBV7-8 and TRBJ1-2 for the parts outside the CDR3, the full variable domain is GAGVSQSPRYKVAKRGQDVALRCDPISGHVSLFWYQQALGQGPEFLTYFQNEAQLDKSGLPSDRFFAERPEGSVSTLKIQRTQQEDSAVYLCASSSQRVTNYGYTFGSGTRLTVV.

The chain carries TRBV11-2 and TRBJ1-2; no definite D call. Trimming cost V 2 bases and J 3 bases, with 13 bases left between them. Looked up from germline, CDR1 is SGHAT and CDR2 is FQNNGV. The CDR3 loop spans 15 amino acids. The chain's CDR3 is CASSLNQNRDYGYTF. In DNA form, the CDR3 reads TGTGCCAGCAGCTTAAACCAGAACAGAGACTATGGCTACACCTTC.

V is TRBV12-3 or TRBV12-4 and J is TRBJ2-3; TRBD2 matches at 7 bases. The CDR3 totals 13 residues. Trimming at V came to 2 bases and at J to 10 bases, leaving 6 bases not matched to a gene. CDR3 sequence: CASSLTSGGAQYF. CDR3 in DNA: TGTGCCAGCAGTTTAACATCGGGGGGAGCGCAGTATTTT.

The V and J genes are TRBV6-2 or TRBV6-3 and TRBJ1-6; TRBD1 agrees at 7 bases. After removal of 2 bases from V and 6 bases from J, the junction contained 10 bases not matched to a gene. The CDR3 contains 17 residues. Looked up from germline, CDR1 is MNHEY and CDR2 is SVGEGT. The CDR3, as DNA: TGTGCCAGCAGTTACGCGACAGGGTCGTTGGGTAATTCACCCCTCCACTTT. It translates to CASSYATGSLGNSPLHF.

The rearrangement joins TRBV7-7 to TRBJ2-5, with 8 bases fitting TRBD2. Germline CDR1 reads SSHAT; CDR2 reads FNYEAQ (reference sequence). Unmatched junction bases numbered 4, after V lost 3 bases and J lost 4 bases. This CDR3 is 14 amino acids long. CDR3 residues: CASSFGRAGETQYF. The CDR3 DNA reads TGTGCCAGCAGCTTCGGGAGGGCGGGAGAGACCCAGTACTTC.

V is TRBV9 and J is TRBJ2-3, with 7 bases aligning to TRBD1. CDR3 length equals 15 residues. J was trimmed by 0 bases and V by 5 bases; bases with no gene match: 6. Germline V gene data show CDR1 as SGDLS and CDR2 as YYNGEE. DNA for the CDR3: TGTGCCAGCAGTATACAGGGGTTGAGCACAGATACGCAGTATTTT. Protein product: CASSIQGLSTDTQYF.

This clone was detected a few times. The chain combines TRBV27 with TRBJ1-5; D is uncertain. V lost 2 bases, J lost 6 bases, and 8 bases lay in between. CDR1 and CDR2 (germline): MNHEY, SMNVEV (reference sequence). The CDR3 has 13 amino acids. Written as DNA, the CDR3 is TGTGCCAGCAGTTTAGAGGAGGGTCAGCCCCAGCATTTT. It is translated as CASSLEEGQPQHF.

This chain joins TRBV4-3 and TRBJ2-7; 11 bases align to TRBD2. The CDR3 extends over 15 amino acids. V shed 4 bases, J shed 5 bases, and the junction held 7 bases outside the gene matches. In germline, CDR1 is LGHNA, CDR2 YSLEER. The CDR3 sequence: CASSPLAGGTNEQYF. CDR3 in DNA: TGCGCCAGCAGCCCCCTAGCGGGAGGTACCAACGAGCAGTACTTC.

V and J are TRBV6-5 and TRBJ1-2; no firm D call. The CDR3 length is 13 residues. Trimming took off 5 bases at V and 6 bases at J, with 13 bases between the two ends. Germline CDR1 is MNHEY and CDR2 is SVGAGI. The CDR3 spells CASSPRRANGYTF. CDR3 coding DNA: TGTGCCAGCAGTCCCCGGAGAGCCAATGGCTACACCTTC.

This clone was found a few times. The V and J genes are TRBV7-8 and TRBJ1-1, with D unresolved. Deletions cut 3 bases from V and 4 bases from J, with 9 bases between. The V gene's germline CDR1 is SGHVS and CDR2 FQNEAQ. The CDR3 covers 13 residues. The CDR3 protein is CASSLGRATEAFF. The CDR3 nucleotides read TGTGCCAGCAGCTTGGGGAGGGCCACTGAAGCTTTCTTT. Full variable domain (rest looked up from reference TRBV7-8 and TRBJ1-1): GAGVSQSPRYKVAKRGQDVALRCDPISGHVSLFWYQQALGQGPEFLTYFQNEAQLDKSGLPSDRFFAERPEGSVSTLKIQRTQQEDSAVYLCASSLGRATEAFFGQGTRLTVV.

V and J are TRBV19 and TRBJ2-2; 8 positions match TRBD2. With 3 bases clipped from V and 0 bases from J, the junction kept 9 bases outside the gene matches. The CDR3 runs to 18 residues. Per the germline V gene, CDR1 is LNHDA and CDR2 is SQIVND (reference sequence). DNA for the CDR3: TGTGCCAGTAGTATCGGGGTAGCGGGATTTGCGAACACCGGGGAGCTGTTTTTT. It is translated as CASSIGVAGFANTGELFF.

The chain links TRBV12-1 to TRBJ2-4; the D call in the table, TRBD2, was not verified against the DNA. TRBV12-1 is classified as a pseudogene. The CDR3 consists of 15 residues. CDR3 sequence reads: CASSSELAGGNIQYF. The CDR3 DNA sequence: TGTGCCAGCAGCTCGGAACTAGCGGGAGGAAACATTCAGTACTTC.

This chain joins TRBV9 and TRBJ1-1; D is unresolved. The CDR3 sequence is 15 residues long. V shed 4 bases and J shed 1 base, with 14 bases lying between them. Germline assignment: CDR1 SGDLS and CDR2 YYNGEE. CDR3 sequence (DNA): TGTGCCAGCAGCCCCGGAGGGTTGGGGAACACTGAAGCTTTCTTT. Translation gives CASSPGGLGNTEAFF.

The chain joins TRBV11-2 to TRBJ2-2, with D uncertain. Germline V gives CDR1 SGHAT, CDR2 FQNNGV. The V and J ends lost 1 base and 4 bases respectively, with 4 bases between them. This CDR3 comprises 13 residues. The CDR3 loop reads CASSLVRTGELFF. The CDR3 nucleotides are TGTGCCAGCAGCTTAGTCCGCACCGGGGAGCTGTTTTTT. Looking up the rest from reference TRBV11-2 and TRBJ2-2 gives the full variable domain: EAGVAQSPRYKIIEKRQSVAFWCNPISGHATLYWYQQILGQGPKLLIQFQNNGVVDDSQLPKDRFSAERLKGVDSTLKIQPAKLEDSAVYLCASSLVRTGELFFGEGSRLTVL.

V and J are TRBV27 and TRBJ2-1; tentatively, D is TRBD2 (6 bases). V was shortened by 6 bases and J by 2 bases, with 14 bases between the two germline ends. This CDR3 region has 15 residues. The germline CDR1 and CDR2 sequences are MNHEY and SMNVEV (reference sequence). The CDR3 DNA reads as TGTGCCAGCAGACCTTGGAGGGAAACCTACAATGAGCAGTTCTTC. The encoded protein is CASRPWRETYNEQFF.